This T cell receptor beta chain was recorded in a study of blood T cell repertoires in COVID-19. Overall study: In each case, the material was cDNA or gDNA derived from T cells, B-cell-depleted T cells, or PBMCs.

CDR3 size: 14 residues. Trimming stripped 6 bases from V and 4 bases from J, with 13 bases between. From germline, CDR1 is MNHEY and CDR2 SMNVEV (reference sequence). Seattle patients were enrolled while actively infected and followed longitudinally. How the authors handled the data: Amplification of reference gene primers provided the estimated nucleated cell counts. Generated by immunoSEQ multiplex PCR, the TCRdb table keeps only in-frame clones and is missing some. Clone size and the V and J calls come from that table; the DNA yielded D and trimming. This sample has tens of thousands of clones, with roughly 91% found just once.

The sequence came from a man between 18 and 35 years old with COVID-19, enrolled during active disease. The chain recombines TRBV27 with TRBJ1-5, with D perhaps matching TRBD1 (6 bases). Input material: peripheral blood. The CDR3 DNA follows: TGTGCCAGCAGCCTACAGGGACAAAATCAGCCCCAGCATTTT. This sequence encodes CASSLQGQNQPQHF.